Below, 24 T cell receptor beta chains from the same sample are listed, as sequenced in a study of control samples from healthy donors and cancer patients. Profiled with immunoSEQ multiplex PCR; TCRdb holds only in-frame clones, not every one. The repertoire holds about 97,000 clones, roughly nine tenths seen once, with around 2.3% in the top ten. The material sequenced was blood. The receptors derive from a woman aged 18-29 years in good health.

The V call is TRBV7-9, the J call TRBJ2-1; 10 bases align to TRBD2. V shed 5 bases, J shed 4 bases, and the junction held 5 bases outside the gene matches. Germline assignment: CDR1 SEHNR and CDR2 FQNEAQ (reference sequence). This CDR3 spans 15 amino acids. The CDR3 protein is CASSDTSGAYNEQFF. CDR3 coding DNA: TGTGCCAGCAGCGATACTAGCGGGGCGTACAATGAGCAGTTCTTC.

The V gene is TRBV5-1, the J gene TRBJ1-6; 8 nucleotides align to TRBD1. Germline CDR1 is SGHRS and CDR2 is YFSETQ. The junction had 4 bases not matched to a gene; V was cut back by 0 bases and J by 8 bases. The CDR3 is made up of 15 amino acids. CDR3 sequence: CASSLDQGADSPLHF. DNA for the CDR3: TGCGCCAGCAGCTTGGATCAGGGGGCGGATTCACCCCTCCACTTT. Complete variable domain (other parts from reference TRBV5-1 and TRBJ1-6): KAGVTQTPRYLIKTRGQQVTLSCSPISGHRSVSWYQQTPGQGLQFLFEYFSETQRNKGNFPGRFSGRQFSNSRSEMNVSTLELGDSALYLCASSLDQGADSPLHFGNGTRLTVT.

The chain uses TRBV9 and TRBJ1-2; D is unresolved. Trimming removed 4 bases from V and 6 bases from J, with 19 bases in between. Germline CDR1 SGDLS, CDR2 YYNGEE. This CDR3 comprises 15 residues. CDR3 bases: TGTGCCAGCAGCCCCCCAAAGAACGGGTTTGATGGCTACACCTTC. Encoded protein: CASSPPKNGFDGYTF. The whole variable domain, filled in from reference TRBV9 and TRBJ1-2, reads DSGVTQTPKHLITATGQRVTLRCSPRSGDLSVYWYQQSLDQGLQFLIQYYNGEERAKGNILERFSAQQFPDLHSELNLSSLELGDSALYFCASSPPKNGFDGYTFGSGTRLTVV.

This clone was detected only once. This chain connects TRBV12-3 or TRBV12-4 to TRBJ1-1, with 8 bases lining up with TRBD1. CDR3 length equals 11 residues. J gave up 11 bases and V 3 bases, and 2 bases lay outside the gene matches. The CDR3 DNA is TGTGCCAGCAGTTTCAGGACAGGGGCTTTCTTT. Encoded protein: CASSFRTGAFF.

The chain recombines TRBV5-1 with TRBJ2-7; perhaps TRBD1 as D (5 bases). The CDR3 is made up of 14 amino acids. V gave up 0 bases and J gave up 5 bases, with 12 bases separating them. Germline V gene lookup returns CDR1 SGHRS and CDR2 YFSETQ. Written as DNA, the CDR3 is TGCGCCAGCAGCTTGGCCCAGGGTTGGAACGAGCAGTACTTC. This codes for CASSLAQGWNEQYF.

The CDR3 loop is CSVEGQGSLRQYF. CDR3 coding DNA: TGCAGCGTTGAGGGACAGGGGTCCTTACGGCAGTACTTC. The J gene is TRBJ2-7, the V gene TRBV29-1; 10 nucleotides agree with TRBD1. The CDR3 contains 13 residues. Germline CDR1 and CDR2: SQVTM and ANQGSEA. The V gene end was trimmed by 3 bases and the J gene end by 9 bases; junction bases not matched to a gene: 8.

This sequence joins TRBV29-1 and TRBJ2-5, with 11 bases aligning to TRBD2. V lost 4 bases and J lost 4; bases outside the gene matches: 2. The germline CDR1 and CDR2 sequences are SQVTM and ANQGSEA. The CDR3 has 13 residues. In DNA form, the CDR3 reads TGCAGCGTTGCCGGACTAGCGGGAGAGACCCAGTACTTC. Translated: CSVAGLAGETQYF. The variable domain in full, with the rest retrieved from reference TRBV29-1 and TRBJ2-5, is SAVISQKPSRDICQRGTSLTIQCQVDSQVTMMFWYRQQPGQSLTLIATANQGSEATYESGFVIDKFPISRPNLTFSTLTVSNMSPEDSSIYLCSVAGLAGETQYFGPGTRLLVL.

The rearrangement uses TRBV7-2 and TRBJ2-7; D is unresolved. The V end was cut by 1 base, the J end by 3 bases, with 7 bases between. The germline gives CDR1 SGHTA, CDR2 FQGNSA. This CDR3 comprises 13 residues. This chain's CDR3 is CASSLEVIYEQYF. Written as DNA, the CDR3 is TGTGCCAGCAGCTTAGAGGTAATCTACGAGCAGTACTTC. Looking up the rest from reference TRBV7-2 and TRBJ2-7 gives the full variable domain: GAGVSQSPSNKVTEKGKDVELRCDPISGHTALYWYRQSLGQGLEFLIYFQGNSAPDKSGLPSDRFSAERTGGSVSTLTIQRTQQEDSAVYLCASSLEVIYEQYFGPGTRLTVT.

The chain joins TRBV30 to TRBJ1-2; D is uncertain. CDR3 length: 11 residues. Trimming shortened V by 7 bases and J by 8 bases, and 14 bases separated the two germline ends. Germline V gene lookup returns CDR1 GTSNPN and CDR2 SVGIG (reference sequence). The CDR3 loop reads CASTFGYGYTF. The CDR3 coding sequence is TGTGCCTCCACCTTCGGGTACGGCTACACCTTC.

This chain links TRBV15 with TRBJ2-7, with 11 bases aligning to TRBD2. The CDR3 is 14 amino acids. Germline lookup yields CDR1 LNHNV and CDR2 YYDKDF (reference sequence). V lost 5 bases to trimming and J lost 6 bases; unmatched junction nucleotides: 6. Written as DNA, the CDR3 is TGTGCCACCAGCCCCGGGACTAGCGGCTTCGAGCAGTACTTC. Residues: CATSPGTSGFEQYF.

The V call is TRBV14, the J call TRBJ1-2; D is ambiguous. The V gene's germline CDR1 is SGHDN and CDR2 FVKESK. Between the trimmed V and J ends, which lost 6 bases and 4 bases, there was a span of 12 bases. The CDR3 has 13 amino acids. The DNA of the CDR3 is TGTGCCAGCAGTCCGGATAGACTCTATGGCTACACCTTC. Translated: CASSPDRLYGYTF. Full variable domain (outside the CDR3, taken from reference TRBV14 and TRBJ1-2): EAGVTQFPSHSVIEKGQTVTLRCDPISGHDNLYWYRRVMGKEIKFLLHFVKESKQDESGMPNNRFLAERTGGTYSTLKVQPAELEDSGVYFCASSPDRLYGYTFGSGTRLTVV.

V and J are TRBV4-1 and TRBJ1-1; D is uncertain. The germline V gene has CDR1 MGHRA and CDR2 YSYEKL. The germline V and J ends were trimmed by 1 base and 8 bases, with 14 bases remaining between them. This CDR3 is built from 14 residues. The CDR3 protein is CASSQVGGPLEAFF. The DNA for the CDR3 is TGCGCCAGCAGCCAAGTCGGAGGCCCTTTAGAAGCTTTCTTT.

The genes are TRBV10-2 and TRBJ2-7; TRBD1 might be the D (5 bases). V was shortened by 6 bases and J by 0 bases, with 15 bases between the two germline ends. This CDR3 spans 15 amino acids. Looked up from germline, CDR1 is WSHSY and CDR2 is SAAADI. CDR3 sequence: CASSDLQVNSYEQYF. CDR3 coding DNA: TGCGCCAGCAGCGATTTACAGGTGAACTCCTACGAGCAGTACTTC.

The CDR3 DNA reads as TGTGCCAGTAGTATAACCAGGGGTAATTCACCCCTCCACTTT. It yields the protein CASSITRGNSPLHF. The chain uses TRBV19 and TRBJ1-6; a weak D match, TRBD1 (6 bases). The CDR3 extends over 14 amino acids. V was clipped by 2 bases and J by 6 bases, with 8 bases between them. CDR1 LNHDA and CDR2 SQIVND come from the germline V gene (reference sequence).

This chain uses TRBV11-3 with TRBJ1-1; D ambiguous. The length of the CDR3 is 11 residues. The germline CDR1 and CDR2 sequences are SGHNT and YENEEA. V dropped 7 bases and J dropped 6 bases, with 9 bases sitting between them. The CDR3 is CASTKSAEAFF. The CDR3 coding sequence is TGTGCCAGCACCAAGAGCGCTGAAGCTTTCTTT.

The chain links TRBV10-3 to TRBJ2-3; possibly TRBD1 or TRBD2 for D (6 bases each). V lost 9 bases, J lost 4 bases, and 17 bases lay in between. Germline V gives CDR1 ENHRY, CDR2 SYGVKD. This CDR3 is built from 14 residues. The CDR3, as DNA: TGTGCCATGCGGGACACTGACAAGGCAGATACGCAGTATTTT. Amino acids: CAMRDTDKADTQYF.

The chain uses TRBV6-1 and TRBJ2-7; no clear D gene. This CDR3 contains 16 residues. V lost 0 bases, J lost 4 bases, and 16 bases lay in between. Germline CDR1 and CDR2: MNHNS and SASEGT. The CDR3 nucleotides read TGTGCCAGCAGTGAAGCGCCAGCTGGCGGATCATACGAGCAGTACTTC. It is translated as CASSEAPAGGSYEQYF.

The chain has TRBV5-1 and TRBJ2-1; 10 bases map to TRBD2. The CDR3 runs 16 residues. V gave up 0 bases and J gave up 2 bases; unmatched junction bases: 2. The germline V gene encodes CDR1 SGHRS and CDR2 YFSETQ. DNA of the CDR3: TGCGCCAGCAGCTTGGAGGGGACTAGCGCCTACAATGAGCAGTTCTTC. Amino acid sequence: CASSLEGTSAYNEQFF.

This sequence joins TRBV19 and TRBJ1-3; D ambiguous. Trimming left V 8 bases short and J 3 bases short, with 5 bases between. CDR3 length: 11 amino acids. CDR1 is LNHDA, CDR2 SQIVND, per germline (reference sequence). In DNA form, the CDR3 reads TGTGCCAGTTCAGGTGGAAACACCATATATTTT. This codes for CASSGGNTIYF.

The chain uses TRBV7-6 and TRBJ2-5, with D unclear. Germline CDR1 SGHVS, CDR2 FNYEAQ. V lost 1 base, J lost 4 bases, and 13 bases lay in between. The CDR3 sequence is 15 residues long. Here the CDR3 reads CASSLEGGPLETQYF. DNA for the CDR3: TGTGCCAGCAGCTTAGAGGGTGGTCCCCTAGAGACCCAGTACTTC.

The V call is TRBV11-3, the J call TRBJ2-1; 12 bases are shared with TRBD2. The CDR3 runs to 17 residues. CDR1 and CDR2 from the germline V gene are SGHNT and YENEEA. J gave up 8 bases and V 0 bases, and 8 bases lay outside the gene matches. The CDR3 sequence: CASSLERSSGGEYEQFF. The CDR3 nucleotides are TGTGCCAGCAGCTTAGAACGCTCTAGCGGGGGGGAGTATGAGCAGTTCTTC.

The chain recombines TRBV7-2 with TRBJ1-1; maybe TRBD1 (6 bases). This CDR3 comprises 13 residues. V was shortened by 2 bases and J by 5 bases, with 9 bases between the two germline ends. The germline V gene has CDR1 SGHTA and CDR2 FQGNSA. The CDR3 nucleotides read TGTGCCAGCAGCTTAAGGGGGTATACTGAAGCTTTCTTT. Amino acids: CASSLRGYTEAFF. The full variable domain, with the rest looked up from reference TRBV7-2 and TRBJ1-1, is GAGVSQSPSNKVTEKGKDVELRCDPISGHTALYWYRQSLGQGLEFLIYFQGNSAPDKSGLPSDRFSAERTGGSVSTLTIQRTQQEDSAVYLCASSLRGYTEAFFGQGTRLTVV.

The chain employs TRBV19 and TRBJ2-4, with a weak D call TRBD2 (5 bases). This CDR3 comprises 17 residues. The ends were cut back, 3 bases at V and 0 bases at J, with 15 bases in the middle. The germline V gene encodes CDR1 LNHDA and CDR2 SQIVND (reference sequence). The DNA of the CDR3 is TGTGCCAGTAGTATTGGCGGGTCGGGCTTAGCCAAAAACATTCAGTACTTC. Translated: CASSIGGSGLAKNIQYF.

The chain recombines TRBV10-3 with TRBJ2-2; the match to TRBD2 covers 8 bases. The V gene end was trimmed by 10 bases and the J gene end by 7 bases; junction bases not matched to a gene: 8. The CDR3 sequence is 13 residues long. Per the germline V gene, CDR1 is ENHRY and CDR2 is SYGVKD. This CDR3 is CATKREQDGELFF. The CDR3, as DNA: TGTGCCACCAAGCGGGAGCAAGACGGGGAGCTGTTTTTT.